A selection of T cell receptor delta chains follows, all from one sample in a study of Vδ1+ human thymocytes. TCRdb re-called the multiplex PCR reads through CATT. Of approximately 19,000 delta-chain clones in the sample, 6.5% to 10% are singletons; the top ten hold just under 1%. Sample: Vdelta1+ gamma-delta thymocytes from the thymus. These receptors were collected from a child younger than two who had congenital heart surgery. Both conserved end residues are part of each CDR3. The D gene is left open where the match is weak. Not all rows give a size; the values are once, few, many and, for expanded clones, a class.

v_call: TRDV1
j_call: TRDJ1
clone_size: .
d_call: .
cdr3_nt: TGTGCTCTTGGGGAACTAGGGGGCGGAGGGACCTCGACTTACACCGATAAACTCATCTTT
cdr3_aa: CALGELGGGGTSTYTDKLIF

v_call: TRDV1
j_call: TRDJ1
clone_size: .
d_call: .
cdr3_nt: TGTGCTCTTGGGGAACCGGGTGTGTTCCTACTGGGGTACACCGATAAACTCATCTTT
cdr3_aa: CALGEPGVFLLGYTDKLIF

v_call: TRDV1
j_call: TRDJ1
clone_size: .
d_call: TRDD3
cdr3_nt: TGTGCTCTTGGGGAATCTATAGGTCGGGGGGATAACCTACCCGATAAACTCATCTTT
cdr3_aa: CALGESIGRGDNLPDKLIF

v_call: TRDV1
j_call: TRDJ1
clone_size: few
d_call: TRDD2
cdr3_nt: TGCGCTCTTGGGGATCAGAATACCTTCCTACTCTTTACTGGTATGCCCTACACCGATAAACTCATCTTT
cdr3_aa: CALGDQNTFLLFTGMPYTDKLIF

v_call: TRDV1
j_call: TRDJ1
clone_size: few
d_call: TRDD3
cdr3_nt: TGTGCTCTTGGGGAACTTCCCGTGGTACGTCCTGGGGGTTCGTACACCGATAAACTCATCTTT
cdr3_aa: CALGELPVVRPGGSYTDKLIF

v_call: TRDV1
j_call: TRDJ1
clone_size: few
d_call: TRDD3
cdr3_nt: TGTGCTCTTGGGTACTCCAGAGGAGGGTTGGGATACAGCCCGGGTTTCACCGATAAACTCATCTTT
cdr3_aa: CALGYSRGGLGYSPGFTDKLIF

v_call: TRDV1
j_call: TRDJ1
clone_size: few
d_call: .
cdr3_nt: TGTGCTCTTGGGGAACTACGGAACCTAGCATACACCGATAAACTCATCTTT
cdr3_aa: CALGELRNLAYTDKLIF

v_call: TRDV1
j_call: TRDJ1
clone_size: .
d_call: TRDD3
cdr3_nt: TGTGCTCTTGGGGCCCCGGGGGTGTGGGGGATAAATTTACCCGAGTACACCGATAAACTCATCTTT
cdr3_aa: CALGAPGVWGINLPEYTDKLIF

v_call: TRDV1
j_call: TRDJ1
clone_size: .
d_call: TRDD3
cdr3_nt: TGTGCTCTTGGGGAACTTAGCCAGACGGCGGATAGTGGGGGACCCAGGGGAGACACCGATAAACTCATCTTT
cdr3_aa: CALGELSQTADSGGPRGDTDKLIF

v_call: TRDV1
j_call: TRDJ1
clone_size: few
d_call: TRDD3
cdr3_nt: TGTGCTCTTGGTGGGTGGGGGATAAACGATAAACTCATCTTT
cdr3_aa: CALGGWGINDKLIF

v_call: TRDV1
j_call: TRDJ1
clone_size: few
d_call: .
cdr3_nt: TGTGCTCTTGGGAATCGAGGCCTCCTACTCTACACCGATAAACTCATCTTT
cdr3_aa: CALGNRGLLLYTDKLIF

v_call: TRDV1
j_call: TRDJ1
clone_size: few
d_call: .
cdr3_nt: TGTGCTCTTGGGGACGATTCCTTCGATAAACTCATCTTT
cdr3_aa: CALGDDSFDKLIF

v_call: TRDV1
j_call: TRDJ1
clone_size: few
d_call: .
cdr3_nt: TGTGCTCTTGGGGAACAATACGCCCTTACTGGGCGGACTAAACTCATCTTT
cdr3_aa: CALGEQYALTGRTKLIF

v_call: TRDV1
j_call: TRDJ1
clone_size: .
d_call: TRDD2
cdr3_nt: TGTGCTCTTGGGGATAACTCTGCCTTCCTATCTGGGGATGGGGCGAGGACCGATAAACTCATCTTT
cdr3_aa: CALGDNSAFLSGDGARTDKLIF

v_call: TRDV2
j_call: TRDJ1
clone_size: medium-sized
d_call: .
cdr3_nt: TGTGCCTGTCTACTCCCATACGGATGTTGGACCGATAAACTCATCTTT
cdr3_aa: CACLLPYGCWTDKLIF

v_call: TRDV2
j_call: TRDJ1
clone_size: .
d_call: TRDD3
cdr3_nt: TGTGCCTGTGACACCGGACTGGGGGATATCGGAACCGATAAACTCATCTTT
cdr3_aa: CACDTGLGDIGTDKLIF

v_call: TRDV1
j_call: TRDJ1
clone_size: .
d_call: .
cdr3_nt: TGTGCTCTTGGGGCCGCCCCCTTTCCAACCGATAAACTCATCTTT
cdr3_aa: CALGAAPFPTDKLIF